This T cell receptor beta chain is drawn from a study of T cell responses to AZD1222 COVID-19 vaccine. Study as a whole: Investigators merged groups given second doses at roughly 4 or roughly 12 weeks. Study-wide points: Spike-wide vaccine-associated CD4 TCRs dominated at 160-218 and 743-854. A mostly white British donor set with more females was recruited, and clonal diversity was possibly underestimated.

This clone occurred once. The antigen remains unidentified. Produced via immunoSEQ multiplex PCR; TCRdb's table is partial and in-frame only. The table records about 110,000 clones, 85% to 90% of them present only once. The sequence derives from an adult in good health. The material was peripheral blood, obtained on day 0 of AZD1222 vaccination.

The CDR3 nucleotides read TGTGCCAGCAACCCGGGACAGGGGGGCGATAATTCACCCCTCCACTTT. It encodes CASNPGQGGDNSPLHF. V usage is TRBV21-1 and J usage is TRBJ1-6; TRBD1 is the table's D call and was not checked against the DNA. TRBV21-1 is flagged as a pseudogene. The CDR3 covers 16 residues.